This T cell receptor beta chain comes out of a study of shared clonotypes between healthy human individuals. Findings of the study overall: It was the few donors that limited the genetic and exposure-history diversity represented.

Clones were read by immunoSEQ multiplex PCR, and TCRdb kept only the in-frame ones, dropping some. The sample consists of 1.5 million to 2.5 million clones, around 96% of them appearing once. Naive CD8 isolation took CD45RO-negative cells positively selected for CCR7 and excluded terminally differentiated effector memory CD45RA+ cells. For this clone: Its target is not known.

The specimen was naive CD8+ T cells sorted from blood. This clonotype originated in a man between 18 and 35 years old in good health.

The CDR3 DNA reads as TGTGCCAGCAGCACAGGGGCCGTAGTCGCAGATACGCAGTATTTT. Protein sequence: CASSTGAVVADTQYF. The chain combines TRBV5-6 with TRBJ2-3; 7 nucleotides match TRBD1. The CDR3 runs to 15 residues. CDR1 and CDR2 from the germline V gene are SGHDT and YYEEEE. With V trimmed by 4 bases and J by 4 bases, 9 bases remained unmatched. The whole variable domain, filled in from reference TRBV5-6 and TRBJ2-3, reads DAGVTQSPTHLIKTRGQQVTLRCSPKSGHDTVSWYQQALGQGPQFIFQYYEEEERQRGNFPDRFSGHQFPNYSSELNVNALLLGDSALYLCASSTGAVVADTQYFGPGTRLTVL.